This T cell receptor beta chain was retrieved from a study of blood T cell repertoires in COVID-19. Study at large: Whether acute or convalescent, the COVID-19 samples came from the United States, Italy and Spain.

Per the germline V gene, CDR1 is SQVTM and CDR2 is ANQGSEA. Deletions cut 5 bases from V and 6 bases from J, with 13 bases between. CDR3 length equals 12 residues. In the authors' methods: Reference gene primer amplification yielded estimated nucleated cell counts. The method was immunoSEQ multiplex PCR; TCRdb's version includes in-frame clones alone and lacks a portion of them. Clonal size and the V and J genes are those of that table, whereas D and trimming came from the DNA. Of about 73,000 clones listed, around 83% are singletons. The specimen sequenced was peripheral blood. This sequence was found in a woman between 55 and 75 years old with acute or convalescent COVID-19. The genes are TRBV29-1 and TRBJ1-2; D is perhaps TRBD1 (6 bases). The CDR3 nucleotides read TGCAGCGTTTCGACAGGCACTCATGGCTACACCTTC. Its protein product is CSVSTGTHGYTF.